The 8 T cell receptor beta chains in this list originate from one sample, sequenced in a study of blood T cell repertoires in COVID-19. The assay was immunoSEQ multiplex PCR, and TCRdb's table has in-frame clones only and misses some. The sample consists of 200,000 to 250,000 clones, around 88% of them appearing once. The sample consisted of peripheral blood. The receptors originated from a young man with active or convalescent COVID-19.

The chain uses TRBV5-1 and TRBJ1-1; D ambiguous. Germline V lookup: CDR1 SGHRS, CDR2 YFSETQ. V lost 0 bases to trimming and J lost 0 bases, with 9 bases between them. The CDR3 sequence is 15 residues long. The CDR3 nucleotides read TGCGCCAGCAGCTTGGGTGCCAGGATGAACACTGAAGCTTTCTTT. Amino acids: CASSLGARMNTEAFF.

This clone was detected only a few times. The CDR3 DNA reads as TGTGCCAGCAGCTCGGACAGGGAATATGGCTACACCTTC. Its translation is CASSSDREYGYTF. The chain couples TRBV7-9 to TRBJ1-2; 8 bases fit TRBD1. V lost 4 bases and J lost 5; bases outside the gene matches: 3. Germline lookup yields CDR1 SEHNR and CDR2 FQNEAQ (reference sequence). The CDR3 is made up of 13 amino acids.

The J gene is TRBJ1-1, the V gene TRBV19; 7 positions match TRBD1. The V and J ends lost 5 bases and 5 bases, in that order; junction bases with no gene match: 11. This CDR3 is built from 15 residues. The germline CDR1 and CDR2 sequences are LNHDA and SQIVND (reference sequence). DNA for the CDR3: TGTGCCAGTAGTTTAGGAACCAGGGGGAAGACTGAAGCTTTCTTT. Translation: CASSLGTRGKTEAFF.

The chain employs TRBV3-1 (or the pseudogene TRBV3-2) and TRBJ1-1; TRBD1 matches at 9 bases. Germline assignment: CDR1 LGHDT and CDR2 YNNKEL (reference sequence). The length of the CDR3 is 17 residues. The trim removed 1 base at V and 2 bases at J, leaving 8 bases unmatched. The CDR3 DNA follows: TGTGCCAGCAGCCAAGGGACAGGGGTTAGAGGAAACACTGAAGCTTTCTTT. Its translation is CASSQGTGVRGNTEAFF.

This clone was observed a single time. The rearrangement links TRBV20-1 to TRBJ2-5, with D unclear. Germline CDR1 and CDR2: DFQATT and SNEGSKA (reference sequence). V was clipped by 6 bases and J by 4 bases, with 9 bases between them. This CDR3 is built from 11 residues. CDR3 sequence reads: CSALRGETQYF. CDR3 coding DNA: TGCAGTGCCCTACGAGGAGAGACCCAGTACTTC.

The genes are TRBV28 and TRBJ2-3; 8 positions match TRBD2. Trimming removed 5 bases from V and 3 bases from J; junction bases left unmatched: 7. The CDR3 length is 15 residues. Germline values: CDR1 MDHEN, CDR2 SYDVKM. The chain's CDR3 is CASSSPSGSTDTQYF. The CDR3 nucleotides are TGTGCCAGCAGTAGTCCAAGCGGGAGTACAGATACGCAGTATTTT. The full variable domain, with the rest looked up from reference TRBV28 and TRBJ2-3, is DVKVTQSSRYLVKRTGEKVFLECVQDMDHENMFWYRQDPGLGLRLIYFSYDVKMKEKGDIPEGYSVSREKKERFSLILESASTNQTSMYLCASSSPSGSTDTQYFGPGTRLTVL.

J is TRBJ2-7 and V is TRBV5-1, with D possibly matching TRBD2 (6 bases). Germline CDR1 reads SGHRS; CDR2 reads YFSETQ. V shed 1 base and J shed 0 bases, with 23 bases lying between them. The CDR3 spans 19 residues. This chain's CDR3 is CASSLSAGIQPVSSYEQYF. CDR3 bases: TGCGCCAGCAGCTTGAGTGCGGGGATCCAGCCCGTGAGCTCCTACGAGCAGTACTTC.

The rearrangement joins TRBV6-1 to TRBJ2-7; D call uncertain. There are 13 residues in the CDR3. Trimming left V 2 bases short and J 1 base short, with 6 bases between. Germline loops: CDR1 MNHNS, CDR2 SASEGT. As DNA, the CDR3 is TGTGCCAGCAGTGAAACCGGGTCCTACGAGCAGTACTTC. This translates into CASSETGSYEQYF.